This T cell receptor (beta chain) stems from a study of blood T cell repertoires in COVID-19. Trimming pared 5 bases from V and 6 bases from J, leaving 16 bases between. The CDR3 contains 15 residues. CDR1 SGHTA and CDR2 FQGTGA come from the germline V gene. As originally analysed: Nucleated cell number was recorded as an estimate derived from reference gene primer amplification. The assay was immunoSEQ multiplex PCR, and TCRdb's table has in-frame clones only and misses some. That table furnishes V, J and clone size, whereas the DNA furnished D and trimming. This table holds 150,000 to 200,000 clones, 70% to 90% found once. Enrolled through a virtual design, the participants were between roughly 18 and 89 years of age and came from around 25 US areas. Clinical histories supplied by participants themselves formed the basis of cohort assignment. Two negative PCRs, clearance, or symptom resolution had been documented for recovered Cohort 3 donors.

The material sequenced was PBMCs or T cells enriched from blood (not recorded which). The source of this sequence is a woman aged 18-29 years who had recovered from COVID-19. The rearrangement uses TRBV7-3 and TRBJ2-2; D may be TRBD2 (7 bases). The CDR3 loop reads CASSPNGGQAGELFF. CDR3 in DNA: TGTGCCAGCAGCCCCAACGGGGGGCAGGCCGGGGAGCTGTTTTTT. Full variable domain (rest looked up from reference TRBV7-3 and TRBJ2-2): GAGVSQTPSNKVTEKGKYVELRCDPISGHTALYWYRQSLGQGPEFLIYFQGTGAADDSGLPNDRFFAVRPEGSVSTLKIQRTERGDSAVYLCASSPNGGQAGELFFGEGSRLTVL.